What follows is one T cell receptor beta chain and its context. CDR3 length: 16 residues. Germline lookup yields CDR1 PRHDT and CDR2 FYEKMQ (reference sequence). V was pared by 1 base and J by 0 bases, with 4 bases of the junction left unmatched. The data originate from a study of blood T cells in healthy people across ages. Sample-barcoded 5' priming and a J-beta primer mix drove a second PCR of roughly 7 to 11 cycles. TCRdb re-derived calls from the 5' RACE reads in MiXCR, one entry per CDR3 protein. This sample has 1.4 million to 1.5 million distinct CDR3 sequences, with around two fifths found just once.

The TCR originated in a woman aged 18-30 years in good health. The sequencing input was blood. The chain links TRBV13 to TRBJ1-1; the match to TRBD1 covers 8 bases. The CDR3: CASSLVDREMNTEAFF. Here the CDR3 DNA reads TGTGCCAGCAGCTTAGTGGACAGGGAGATGAACACTGAAGCTTTCTTT.